This T cell receptor beta chain was recovered during a study of breast tumors, draining lymph nodes, adjacent tissues. Study-wide findings and caveats: That most tumor T cells come from lymph nodes remained unproven. Luminal-like breast cancer showed significantly higher tumor–nontumor repertoire similarity than basal-like.

Axillary draining lymph nodes of breast cancer patients supplied the node samples. TCRdb independently ran MiXCR on the multiplex PCR reads; one entry per CDR3 protein. The sample yields 150,000 or so distinct CDR3 sequences, approximately 30% seen once. About this clonotype itself: Its matching antigen is unknown. At one end the junction does not follow the germline gene, possibly because of a read error.

The CDR3 length is 14 residues. The germline gives CDR1 SNHLY, CDR2 FYNNEI. The clonotype comes from a female donor with breast cancer. Some clones in this sample may be carry-over from other donors' samples. The sequencing sample was made of axillary lymph node tissue. The V and J genes are TRBV2 and TRBJ2-5; D is perhaps TRBD2 (5 bases). As DNA, the CDR3 is TGTGCCAGTAGTGAGGCCACGTCAAGGGAGACCCAGTGCTTC. Protein: CASSEATSRETQCF. Full variable domain (missing parts from reference TRBV2 and TRBJ2-5): EPEVTQTPSHQVTQMGQEVILRCVPISNHLYFYWYRQILGQKVEFLVSFYNNEISEKSEIFDDQFSVERPDGSNFTLKIRSTKLEDSAMYFCASSEATSRETQCFGPGTRLLVL.